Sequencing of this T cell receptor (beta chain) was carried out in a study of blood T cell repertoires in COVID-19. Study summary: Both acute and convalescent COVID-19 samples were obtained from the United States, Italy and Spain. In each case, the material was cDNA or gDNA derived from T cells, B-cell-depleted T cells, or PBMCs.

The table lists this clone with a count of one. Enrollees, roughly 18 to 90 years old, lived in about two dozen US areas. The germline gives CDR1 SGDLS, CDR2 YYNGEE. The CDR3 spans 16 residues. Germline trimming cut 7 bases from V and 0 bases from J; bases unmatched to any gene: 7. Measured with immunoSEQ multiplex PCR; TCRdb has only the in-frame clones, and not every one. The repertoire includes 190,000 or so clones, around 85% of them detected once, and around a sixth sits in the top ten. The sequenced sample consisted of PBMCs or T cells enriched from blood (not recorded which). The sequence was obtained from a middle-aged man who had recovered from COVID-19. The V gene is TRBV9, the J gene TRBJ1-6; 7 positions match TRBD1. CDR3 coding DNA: TGTGCCAGCTCCGAGGGACAGAGCTCCTATAATTCACCCCTCCACTTT. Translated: CASSEGQSSYNSPLHF.